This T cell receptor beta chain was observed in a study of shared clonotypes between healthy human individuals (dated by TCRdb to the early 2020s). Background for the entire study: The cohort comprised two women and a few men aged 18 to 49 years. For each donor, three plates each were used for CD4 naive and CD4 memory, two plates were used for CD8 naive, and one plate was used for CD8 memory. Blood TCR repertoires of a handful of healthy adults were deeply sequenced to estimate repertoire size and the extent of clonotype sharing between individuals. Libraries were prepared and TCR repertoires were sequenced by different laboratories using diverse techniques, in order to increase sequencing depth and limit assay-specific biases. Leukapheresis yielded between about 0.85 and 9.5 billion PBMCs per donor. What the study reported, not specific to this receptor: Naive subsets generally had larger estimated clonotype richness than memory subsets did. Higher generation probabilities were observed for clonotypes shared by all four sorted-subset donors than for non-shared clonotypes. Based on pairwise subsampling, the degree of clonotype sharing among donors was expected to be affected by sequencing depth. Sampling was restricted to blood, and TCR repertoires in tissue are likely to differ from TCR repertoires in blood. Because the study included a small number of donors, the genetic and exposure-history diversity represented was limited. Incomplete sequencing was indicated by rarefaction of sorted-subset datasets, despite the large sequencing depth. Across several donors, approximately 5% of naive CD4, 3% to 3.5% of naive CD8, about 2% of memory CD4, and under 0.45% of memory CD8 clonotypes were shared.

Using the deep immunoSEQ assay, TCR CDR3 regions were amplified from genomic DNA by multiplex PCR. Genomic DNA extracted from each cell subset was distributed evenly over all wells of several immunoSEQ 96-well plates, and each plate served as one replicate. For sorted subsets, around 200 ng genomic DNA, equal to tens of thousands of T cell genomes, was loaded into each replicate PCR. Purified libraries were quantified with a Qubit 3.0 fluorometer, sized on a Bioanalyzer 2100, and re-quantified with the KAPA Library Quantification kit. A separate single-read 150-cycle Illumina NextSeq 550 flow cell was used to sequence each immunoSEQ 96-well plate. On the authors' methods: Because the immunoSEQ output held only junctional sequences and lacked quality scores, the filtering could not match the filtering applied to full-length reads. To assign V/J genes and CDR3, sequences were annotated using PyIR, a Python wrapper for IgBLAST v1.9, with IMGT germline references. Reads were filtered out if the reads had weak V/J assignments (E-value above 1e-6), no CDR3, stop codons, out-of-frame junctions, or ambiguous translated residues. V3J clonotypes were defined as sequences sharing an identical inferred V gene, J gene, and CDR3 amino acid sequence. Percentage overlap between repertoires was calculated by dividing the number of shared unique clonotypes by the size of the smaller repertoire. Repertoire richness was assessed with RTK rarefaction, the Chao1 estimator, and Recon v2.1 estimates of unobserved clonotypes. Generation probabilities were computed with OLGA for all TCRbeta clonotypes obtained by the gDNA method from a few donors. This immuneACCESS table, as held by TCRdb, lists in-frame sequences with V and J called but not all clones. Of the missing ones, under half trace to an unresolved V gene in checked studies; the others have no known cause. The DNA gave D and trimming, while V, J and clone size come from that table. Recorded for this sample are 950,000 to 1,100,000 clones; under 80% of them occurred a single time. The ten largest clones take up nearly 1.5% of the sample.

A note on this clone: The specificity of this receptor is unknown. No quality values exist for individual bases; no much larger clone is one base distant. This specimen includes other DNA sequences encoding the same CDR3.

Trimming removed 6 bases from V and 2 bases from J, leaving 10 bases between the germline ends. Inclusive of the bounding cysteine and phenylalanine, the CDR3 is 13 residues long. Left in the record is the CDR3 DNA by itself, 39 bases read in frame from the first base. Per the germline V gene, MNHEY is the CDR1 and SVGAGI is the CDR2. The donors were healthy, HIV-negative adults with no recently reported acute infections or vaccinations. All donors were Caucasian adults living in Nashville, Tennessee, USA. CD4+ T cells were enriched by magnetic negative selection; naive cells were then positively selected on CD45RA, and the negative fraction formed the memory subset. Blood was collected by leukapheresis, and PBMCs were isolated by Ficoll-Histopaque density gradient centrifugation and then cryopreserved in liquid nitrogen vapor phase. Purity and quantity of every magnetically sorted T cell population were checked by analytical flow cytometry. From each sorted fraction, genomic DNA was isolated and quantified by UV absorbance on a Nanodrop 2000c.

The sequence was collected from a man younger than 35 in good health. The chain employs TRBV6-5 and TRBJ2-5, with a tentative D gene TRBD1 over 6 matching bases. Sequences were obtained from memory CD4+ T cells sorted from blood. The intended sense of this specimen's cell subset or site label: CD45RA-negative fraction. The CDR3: CASRRTEQETQYF. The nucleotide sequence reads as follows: TGTGCCAGCAGAAGGACAGAACAAGAGACCCAGTACTTC.